Included here is one T cell receptor beta chain sequence, with context. The data are from a study of CD8 T cells in Susac syndrome. Random hexamers served to reverse transcribe roughly 0.45 to 1 ug RNA. Across 54 Vbeta and 13 Jbeta, immunoSEQ multiplex PCR amplified TCR beta CDR3. Each CDR3 protein is one row after TCRdb ran MiXCR on the immunoSEQ multiplex PCR reads. Of fewer than 350,000 distinct CDR3 sequences listed, approximately 85% are singletons. Sequencing of TCR beta covered CD8+ and CD4+ T cells obtained from blood. The multiple sclerosis control group was made up of treatment-naive patients with stable or active relapsing-remitting disease. Isolation of CD8+ and CD4+ T cells was performed negatively, whereas enrichment of TEMRA cells was done by FACS. The germline V gene has CDR1 DFQATT and CDR2 SNEGSKA (reference sequence). The germline V and J ends were trimmed by 5 bases and 1 base, with 9 bases remaining between them. This CDR3 has 13 amino acids.

Sequencing was performed on CD8+ T cells from PBMCs. The receptor comes from a human donor with multiple sclerosis. The rearrangement links TRBV20-1 to TRBJ2-1; D unclear. The CDR3 protein is CSAGLVSYNEQFF. The CDR3 DNA is TGCAGTGCTGGGCTTGTTTCCTACAATGAGCAGTTCTTC.